The rows below give T cell receptor beta chains drawn from one sample of a study of T cell repertoires in cytomegalovirus infection. One entry per CDR3 protein, called by TCRdb with MiXCR from the reads. This table holds about 150,000 distinct CDR3 sequences, 23% found once. Source material: PBMCs. These receptors were taken from a human donor in good health (CMV status not recorded). Some clones in this sample may be carry-over from other donors' samples. Both conserved end residues are trimmed from each CDR3.

>TRBV9
ASSPAGEGYEQY
>TRBV6-6
ASREQGVFNQPQH
>TRBV27
ASSFRDKRGYT
>TRBV18
ASSPFGDSWNTEAF
>TRBV11-2
ASSGDRRGGQQY
>TRBV29-1
SVEDRGGTAPYEQY
>TRBV20-1
SARGFGIGQF
>TRBV5-7
ASSPKGTGQGKGQY
>TRBV27
ASSSSGRRNNEQF
>TRBV7-2
ASSRGLLAGGQETQY
>TRBV4-1
ASSRTTGFTGELF
>TRBV5-1
ASSFGGTGGGRTEAF
>TRBV6-2/TRBV6-3
ASSFQSSYNEQF